What follows are 24 T cell receptor beta chains derived from one specimen sequenced in a study of metastatic and nonmetastatic thyroid tumors. TCRdb re-clonotyped the PCR reads through MiXCR. In the table there are 9,900 or so clones, about 10% of which are singletons. Treatment of any kind had been given to no patient before thyroid surgery. Sequencing input: tumor tissue. Receptors originate from a female donor with papillary thyroid cancer or a benign thyroid nodule (not recorded which). Some clones in this sample may be carry-over from other donors' samples.

This clone occurred many times. The chain couples TRBV18 to TRBJ2-2; D is ambiguous. Trimming shortened V by 4 bases and J by 2 bases, and 2 bases separated the two germline ends. CDR1 and CDR2 from the germline V gene are KGHSH and LQKENI. This CDR3 contains 12 residues. The DNA of the CDR3 is TGTGCCAGCTCACGAAACACCGGGGAGCTGTTTTTT. This gives the protein CASSRNTGELFF.

This clone is categorized as medium-sized. The gene calls are TRBV27 and TRBJ2-3; D remains ambiguous. The CDR3 length is 13 residues. The V end was cut by 2 bases, the J end by 6 bases, with 9 bases between. The germline gives CDR1 MNHEY, CDR2 SMNVEV (reference sequence). CDR3 sequence reads: CASSLARLDTQYF. In DNA, the CDR3 is TGTGCCAGCAGTTTAGCCCGGCTCGATACGCAGTATTTT.

The sample holds many counts of this clone. DNA for the CDR3: TGCGCCAGCAGCCAATCAAGCGGGGACTACGAGCAGTACTTC. Translation: CASSQSSGDYEQYF. V gene TRBV4-1 combines with J gene TRBJ2-7, with 7 bases matching TRBD2. The V segment lost 2 bases and the J segment 3 bases; nucleotides outside the gene matches: 4. There are 14 residues in the CDR3. The germline CDR1 and CDR2 sequences are MGHRA and YSYEKL.

On this clone itself: This may come from a read error, since a much larger clone is one base off. The chain couples TRBV5-4 to TRBJ1-1, with TRBD1 matching over 10 bases. Germline V gene data show CDR1 as SGHNT and CDR2 as YYREEE (reference sequence). This CDR3 has 18 amino acids. As DNA, the CDR3 is TGTGTCAGCAGCTCGGGGGACAGGGGAGTGATAGAGGACACTGAAGCTTTCTTT. Protein product: CVSSSGDRGVIEDTEAFF.

This clone was seen many times. V gene TRBV5-1 combines with J gene TRBJ2-1, with D possibly called TRBD1 or TRBD2 (5 bases each). CDR1 is SGHRS and CDR2 is YFSETQ in the germline V gene. CDR3 length: 14 residues. V was clipped by 2 bases and J by 7 bases, with 13 bases between them. The CDR3 spells CASSFGTDGNEQFF. The CDR3 nucleotides are TGCGCCAGCAGCTTCGGGACGGATGGTAATGAGCAGTTCTTC. Variable domain in full (rest from reference TRBV5-1 and TRBJ2-1): KAGVTQTPRYLIKTRGQQVTLSCSPISGHRSVSWYQQTPGQGLQFLFEYFSETQRNKGNFPGRFSGRQFSNSRSEMNVSTLELGDSALYLCASSFGTDGNEQFFGPGTRLTVL.

This clone was seen repeatedly, ten times or more. This chain connects TRBV20-1 to TRBJ2-3; TRBD2 aligns across 7 bases. Germline CDR1 DFQATT, CDR2 SNEGSKA (reference sequence). V shed 5 bases, J shed 2 bases, and the junction held 7 bases outside the gene matches. CDR3 length: 14 amino acids. This chain's CDR3 is CSADRRGDTDTQYF. The CDR3 nucleotides read TGCAGTGCTGACCGCCGGGGGGACACAGATACGCAGTATTTT.

The J gene is TRBJ2-7, the V gene TRBV6-2 or TRBV6-3, with a weak D call TRBD1 (7 bases). CDR3 length: 15 amino acids. V was trimmed by 2 bases and J by 1 base, leaving 12 bases between them. CDR1 is MNHEY, CDR2 SVGEGT, per germline. CDR3 sequence: CASSYRGDSSYEQYF. The CDR3 nucleotides are TGTGCCAGCAGTTACAGGGGGGACAGTTCCTACGAGCAGTACTTC.

This clone was seen many times. This clone may be a read error of a much larger clone one base away. The V call is TRBV10-2, the J call TRBJ1-1, with D possibly being TRBD1 (5 bases). Per the germline V gene, CDR1 is WSHSY and CDR2 is SAAADI. The CDR3 is 12 amino acids. Between the trimmed V and J ends, which lost 2 bases and 9 bases, there was a span of 10 bases. Here the CDR3 DNA reads TGCGCCAGCAGTGAGGAGGGGCCGAAAGCTTTCTTT. Protein product: CASSEEGPKAFF.

This clone was seen at least ten times. V is TRBV19 and J is TRBJ2-2; TRBD2 agrees at 9 bases. V shed 7 bases, J shed 5 bases, and the junction held 11 bases outside the gene matches. The CDR3 has 16 amino acids. Germline loops: CDR1 LNHDA, CDR2 SQIVND (reference sequence). The CDR3 DNA reads as TGTGCCAGTACCTTTGGCACTAGCGGGCTGACCGGGGAGCTGTTTTTT. Translated: CASTFGTSGLTGELFF.

This clone was found many times. The CDR3 region has the DNA TGTGCCAGCAGCTCCGGACCTCCGTGGAGCAATCAGCCCCAGCATTTT. Translation gives CASSSGPPWSNQPQHF. The rearrangement links TRBV7-6 to TRBJ1-5, with D unclear. V lost 4 bases and J lost 1, with 14 bases in between. There are 16 residues in the CDR3. Per the germline V gene, CDR1 is SGHVS and CDR2 is FNYEAQ. The full variable domain, rest sourced from reference TRBV7-6 and TRBJ1-5, is GAGVSQSPRYKVTKRGQDVALRCDPISGHVSLYWYRQALGQGPEFLTYFNYEAQQDKSGLPNDRFSAERPEGSISTLTIQRTEQRDSAMYRCASSSGPPWSNQPQHFGDGTRLSIL.

The chain uses TRBV4-1 and TRBJ2-5; maybe TRBD2 (5 bases). The CDR3 covers 18 residues. Trimming left V 0 bases short and J 4 bases short, with 21 bases between. CDR1 is MGHRA and CDR2 is YSYEKL in the germline V gene. In nucleotides, the CDR3 is TGCGCCAGCAGCCAAGATGATCGCTCGGGCCCGGAGGCAGAGACCCAGTACTTC. The encoded protein is CASSQDDRSGPEAETQYF.

This clone was detected many times. V usage is TRBV3-1 and J usage is TRBJ2-5; D is unclear. This CDR3 is built from 15 residues. The V end lost 1 base, the J end lost 2 bases, and 11 bases lay between the germline ends. Looked up from germline, CDR1 is LGHDT and CDR2 is YNNKEL (reference sequence). DNA of the CDR3: TGTGCCAGCAGCCAAGTTTTGGCTATGCAAGAGACCCAGTACTTC. Translation: CASSQVLAMQETQYF.

This clone ranks as medium-sized. The chain has TRBV12-3 or TRBV12-4 and TRBJ2-2, with a tentative D call TRBD1 (7 bases). This CDR3 has 15 residues. Trimming left V 5 bases short and J 5 bases short, with 15 bases between. The DNA of the CDR3 is TGTGCCAGCAGTCCGAACAGGGGAGGAACCGGGGAGCTGTTTTTT. It yields the protein CASSPNRGGTGELFF.

This clone occurred many times. The rearrangement links TRBV29-1 to TRBJ2-2; weak D call: TRBD1 (5 bases). The CDR3 runs 12 residues. The V and J ends lost 7 bases and 7 bases respectively, with 13 bases between them. Germline V gives CDR1 SQVTM, CDR2 ANQGSEA. In nucleotides, the CDR3 is TGCAGCGGGAGTACAGGATACGGGGAGCTGTTTTTT. The encoded protein is CSGSTGYGELFF.

This clone was recorded at least ten times. V usage is TRBV11-2 and J usage is TRBJ2-1, with TRBD2 matching over 8 bases. The CDR3 runs 14 residues. Per germline, CDR1 SGHAT and CDR2 FQNNGV. Trimming removed 4 bases from V and 12 bases from J; junction bases left unmatched: 11. The chain's CDR3 is CASSSPGGALGQFF. The CDR3 nucleotides are TGTGCCAGCAGCTCTCCCGGGGGGGCTTTAGGGCAGTTCTTC.

J is TRBJ2-5 and V is TRBV20-1; 11 bases map to TRBD2. The V gene's germline CDR1 is DFQATT and CDR2 SNEGSKA (reference sequence). J was trimmed by 3 bases and V by 3 bases; bases with no gene match: 9. The CDR3 runs to 16 residues. In DNA, the CDR3 is TGCAGTGCTAGCGTGACTAGCGGGATGACTGAAGAGACCCAGTACTTC. Translation gives CSASVTSGMTEETQYF.

As regards this clone: One junction end does not reproduce the germline sequence, and a read error may be involved. This chain connects TRBV5-5 to TRBJ2-2, with D unresolved. The CDR3 has 12 residues. CDR1 SGHKS and CDR2 YYEKEE come from the germline V gene (reference sequence). The CDR3 region is CVSSLFPGELFF. CDR3 in DNA: TGTGTCAGCAGCTTGTTCCCCGGTGAGCTGTTTTTT.

This clone qualifies as medium-sized (0.01 to 0.1%). This rearrangement joins TRBV27 to TRBJ2-2, with 11 nucleotides matching TRBD2. The length of the CDR3 is 15 residues. Germline trimming cut 10 bases from V and 6 bases from J; bases unmatched to any gene: 10. Germline V gives CDR1 MNHEY, CDR2 SMNVEV (reference sequence). This chain's CDR3 is CATSKLAGVAGELFF. For the CDR3, the DNA is TGTGCCACCTCGAAACTAGCGGGAGTTGCCGGGGAGCTGTTTTTT.

This clone was seen ten or more times. Other DNA sequences in the same sample also yield this CDR3. The rearrangement joins TRBV20-1 to TRBJ2-3; TRBD2 might be the D (6 bases). The CDR3 is 13 amino acids. Germline CDR1 is DFQATT and CDR2 is SNEGSKA (reference sequence). Trimming cost V 6 bases and J 6 bases, with 16 bases left between them. CDR3 region: CSALGGYDDTQYF. The CDR3 DNA sequence: TGCAGTGCCCTTGGGGGGTATGACGATACGCAGTATTTT.

This clone was detected many times. V is TRBV4-2 and J is TRBJ1-4; maybe TRBD1 (5 bases). The CDR3 has 17 residues. The V gene's germline CDR1 is LGHNA and CDR2 YNFKEQ. Trimming shortened V by 0 bases and J by 7 bases, and 18 bases separated the two germline ends. The CDR3 here is CASSQDKSAGRGEKLFF. In nucleotides, the CDR3 is TGTGCCAGCAGCCAAGATAAGTCGGCAGGGCGGGGTGAAAAACTGTTTTTT.

This clone was counted a few times. V gene TRBV28 combines with J gene TRBJ2-7; the match to TRBD1 covers 7 bases. V shed 3 bases, J shed 3 bases, and the junction held 2 bases outside the gene matches. This CDR3 is 13 amino acids long. In germline, CDR1 is MDHEN, CDR2 SYDVKM. CDR3: CASSFTGDYEQYV. CDR3 in DNA: TGTGCCAGCAGTTTTACAGGGGACTACGAGCAGTACGTC.

This clone is medium-sized in the sample. Other DNA sequences in this specimen translate into the identical CDR3. The chain carries TRBV19 and TRBJ1-1; unclear D gene. There are 11 residues in the CDR3. Germline values: CDR1 LNHDA, CDR2 SQIVND (reference sequence). V shed 6 bases and J shed 7 bases, with 9 bases lying between them. CDR3 DNA sequence: TGTGCCAGTAGACGGACGTATGAAGCTTTCTTT. Translating it yields CASRRTYEAFF.

The chain joins TRBV5-1 to TRBJ1-1, with D perhaps TRBD1 (5 bases). CDR1 and CDR2 from the germline V gene are SGHRS and YFSETQ. The CDR3 has 14 residues. The ends were cut back, 4 bases at V and 6 bases at J, with 16 bases in the middle. This CDR3 reads CASSHLGWGAEAFF. CDR3 in DNA: TGCGCCAGCAGCCATTTGGGCTGGGGCGCTGAAGCTTTCTTT.

Points on this clone: This could be a read error, since a much larger clone is one nucleotide away. Lacking the conserved final phenylalanine or tryptophan, this CDR3 likely reflects a read error. V gene TRBV18 combines with J gene TRBJ2-1; 12 nucleotides match TRBD1. This CDR3 region has 17 residues. V shed 3 bases, J shed 6 bases, and the junction held 9 bases outside the gene matches. Germline lookup yields CDR1 KGHSH and CDR2 LQKENI. The CDR3 bases are TGTGCCAGCTCACCGGGGACAGGGGGCGAGGTGGTCAATGAGCAGTTCCTC. Translating gives CASSPGTGGEVVNEQFL.